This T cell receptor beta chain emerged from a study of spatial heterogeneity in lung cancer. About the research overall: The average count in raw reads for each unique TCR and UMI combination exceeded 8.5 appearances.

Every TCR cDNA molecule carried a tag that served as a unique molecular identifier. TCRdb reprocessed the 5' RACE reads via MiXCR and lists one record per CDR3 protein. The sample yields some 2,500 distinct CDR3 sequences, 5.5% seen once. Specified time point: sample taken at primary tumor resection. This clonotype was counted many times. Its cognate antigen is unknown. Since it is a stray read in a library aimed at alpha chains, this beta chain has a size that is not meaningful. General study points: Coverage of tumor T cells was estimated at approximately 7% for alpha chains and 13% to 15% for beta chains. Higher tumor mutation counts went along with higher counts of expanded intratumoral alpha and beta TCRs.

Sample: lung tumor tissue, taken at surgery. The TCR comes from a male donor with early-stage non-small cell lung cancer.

The CDR3 nucleotides are TGTGCCAGCAGGCCCGGACAGCCCCAGACCAACGTCCTGACTTTC. It specifies CASRPGQPQTNVLTF. V gene TRBV6-5 combines with J gene TRBJ2-6, with D possibly matching TRBD1 (6 bases). V was cut by 6 bases and J by 8 bases, with 17 bases left in between. CDR3 size: 15 residues. Germline CDR1 MNHEY, CDR2 SVGAGI.